This T cell receptor (beta chain) was captured in a study of cytomegalovirus exposure and HLA in healthy donors. Findings and limits, study-wide: In vitro work confirmed that three CMV-associated chains recognize CMV antigens.

Trimming took off 5 bases at V and 8 bases at J, with 15 bases between the two ends. The CDR3 runs to 13 residues. CDR1 and CDR2 from the germline V gene are MGHRA and YSYEKL. Assay used: immunoSEQ multiplex PCR; TCRdb lists only in-frame clones, some missing. The sample shows about 110,000 clones, 85% to 90% of them seen only once. With regard to this clone: Its target is not known.

Material for sequencing was PBMCs. The source is a woman between 18 and 29 years old in good health and CMV-seropositive. The chain has TRBV4-1 and TRBJ1-2; D gene ambiguous. The CDR3 DNA is TGCGCCAGCAGCGAACCAGGAATTGGGGGCTACACCTTC. Protein: CASSEPGIGGYTF.